This T cell receptor beta chain comes out of a study of blood T cells in healthy people across ages. On the study more broadly: Per two T cells, about one barcoded beta molecule was captured through template switching.

Using a J-beta primer mix together with a sample-barcoded 5' primer, a second PCR was run for roughly 6 to 12 cycles. TCRdb re-derived calls from the 5' RACE reads in MiXCR, one entry per CDR3 protein. The data hold around 670,000 distinct CDR3 sequences, with less than 35% observed a single time. Broader study findings: Diversity estimated from one million T cells was considered an underestimate. No conclusive comparison of naive versus antigen-experienced cells was possible with unsorted PBMCs. Unknown donor CMV status possibly confounded expanded clonotype changes.

The CDR3 covers 13 residues. Per the germline V gene, CDR1 is SGHNT and CDR2 is YYREEE (reference sequence). V was clipped by 7 bases and J by 0 bases, with 7 bases between them. As to this clonotype: Its target is not known.

Specimen: blood. This sequence was found in a woman of 80 years or more in good health. The chain recombines TRBV5-4 with TRBJ1-4, with no clear D. The CDR3 sequence: CASAFSTNEKLFF. DNA for the CDR3: TGTGCCAGCGCCTTTTCAACTAATGAAAAACTGTTTTTT.